This TCR beta chain was retrieved from a study of cytomegalovirus exposure and HLA in healthy donors. Comment on this clone: Its antigen is unidentified.

There are 14 residues in the CDR3. Trimming removed 5 bases from V and 2 bases from J, with 12 bases in between. The germline V gene has CDR1 MNHEY and CDR2 SVGAGI. The PCR ran on 60 Vbeta and 13 Jbeta primers. Clones were sequenced by immunoSEQ multiplex PCR, and TCRdb holds only the in-frame ones, with some missing. The data hold under 200,000 clones, with about 77% observed a single time. General observations from the study: When analyzed later, the rates of TCR association showed variation by HLA locus, with DRB1 the most and HLA-C the fewest. At a 0.05 false discovery rate, a later analysis found roughly 17,000 TCR beta sequences to be associated with HLA alleles.

V usage is TRBV6-5 and J usage is TRBJ1-1, with D tentatively TRBD1 (5 bases). The sequence was collected from a man between 60 and 75 years old in good health and CMV-seronegative. Sequenced: PBMCs. CDR3 DNA: TGTGCCAGCAGTGGGGCGCCAGGAAACACTGAAGCTTTCTTT. The encoded protein is CASSGAPGNTEAFF.